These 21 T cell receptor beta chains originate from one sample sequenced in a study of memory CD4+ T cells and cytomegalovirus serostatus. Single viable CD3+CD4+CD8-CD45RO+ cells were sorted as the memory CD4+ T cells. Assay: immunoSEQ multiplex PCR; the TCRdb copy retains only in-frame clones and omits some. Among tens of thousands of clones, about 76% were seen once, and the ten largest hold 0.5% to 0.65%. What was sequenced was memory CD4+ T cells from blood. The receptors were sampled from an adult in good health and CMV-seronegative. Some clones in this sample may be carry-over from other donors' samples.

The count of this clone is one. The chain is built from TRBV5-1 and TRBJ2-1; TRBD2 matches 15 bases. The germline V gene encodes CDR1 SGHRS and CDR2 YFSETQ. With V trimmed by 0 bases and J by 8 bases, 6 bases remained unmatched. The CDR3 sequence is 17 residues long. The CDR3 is CASSLARTSGGADEQFF. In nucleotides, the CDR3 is TGCGCCAGCAGCTTGGCCCGGACTAGCGGGGGGGCAGATGAGCAGTTCTTC.

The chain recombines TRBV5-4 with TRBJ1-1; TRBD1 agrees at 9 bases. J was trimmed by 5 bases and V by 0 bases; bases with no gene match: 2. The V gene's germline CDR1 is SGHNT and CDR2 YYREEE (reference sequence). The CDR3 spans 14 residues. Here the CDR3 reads CASSLGDRATEAFF. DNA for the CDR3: TGTGCCAGCAGCTTGGGGGACAGGGCGACTGAAGCTTTCTTT.

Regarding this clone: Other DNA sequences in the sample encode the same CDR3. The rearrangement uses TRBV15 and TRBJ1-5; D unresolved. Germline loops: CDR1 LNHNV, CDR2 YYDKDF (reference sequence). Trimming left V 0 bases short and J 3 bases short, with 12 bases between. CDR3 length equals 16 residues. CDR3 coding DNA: TGTGCCACCAGCAGAGATCACTCGGGTAACAATCAGCCCCAGCATTTT. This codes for CATSRDHSGNNQPQHF. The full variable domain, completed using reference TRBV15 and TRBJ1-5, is DAMVIQNPRYQVTQFGKPVTLSCSQTLNHNVMYWYQQKSSQAPKLLFHYYDKDFNNEADTPDNFQSRRPNTSFCFLDIRSPGLGDTAMYLCATSRDHSGNNQPQHFGDGTRLSIL.

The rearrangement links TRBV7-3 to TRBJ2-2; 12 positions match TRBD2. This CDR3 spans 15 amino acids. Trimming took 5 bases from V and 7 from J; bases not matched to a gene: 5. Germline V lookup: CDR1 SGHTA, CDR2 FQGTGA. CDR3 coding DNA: TGTGCCAGCAGCCCACTAGCGGGGGGTCTCGGGGAGCTGTTTTTT. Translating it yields CASSPLAGGLGELFF.

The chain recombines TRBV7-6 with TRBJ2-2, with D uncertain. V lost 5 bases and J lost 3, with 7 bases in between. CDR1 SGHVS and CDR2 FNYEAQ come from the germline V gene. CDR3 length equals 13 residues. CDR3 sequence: CASSAGYTGELFF. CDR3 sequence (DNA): TGTGCCAGCAGCGCAGGCTACACCGGGGAGCTGTTTTTT.

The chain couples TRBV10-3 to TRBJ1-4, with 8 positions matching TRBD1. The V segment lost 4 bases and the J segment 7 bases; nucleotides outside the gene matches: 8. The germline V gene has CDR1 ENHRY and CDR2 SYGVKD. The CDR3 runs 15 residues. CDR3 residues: CAISAGGADSEKLFF. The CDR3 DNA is TGTGCCATCAGTGCAGGGGGCGCGGATAGTGAAAAACTGTTTTTT.

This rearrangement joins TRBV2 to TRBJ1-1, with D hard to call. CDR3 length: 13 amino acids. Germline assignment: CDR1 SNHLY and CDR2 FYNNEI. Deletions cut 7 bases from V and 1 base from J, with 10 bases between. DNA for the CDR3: TGTGCCAGCACTCGGGGTTGGAACACTGAAGCTTTCTTT. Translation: CASTRGWNTEAFF.

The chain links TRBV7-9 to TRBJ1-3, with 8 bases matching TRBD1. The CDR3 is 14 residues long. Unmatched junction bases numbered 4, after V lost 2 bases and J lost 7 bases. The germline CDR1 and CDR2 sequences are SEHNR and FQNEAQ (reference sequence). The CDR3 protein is CASSLPTGVNTIYF. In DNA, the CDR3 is TGTGCCAGCAGCTTACCGACAGGGGTTAACACCATATATTTT.

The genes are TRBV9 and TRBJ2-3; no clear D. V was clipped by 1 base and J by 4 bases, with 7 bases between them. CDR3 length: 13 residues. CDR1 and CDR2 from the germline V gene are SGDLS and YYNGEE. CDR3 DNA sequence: TGTGCCAGCAGCGTATTAGCTCCAGATACGCAGTATTTT. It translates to CASSVLAPDTQYF. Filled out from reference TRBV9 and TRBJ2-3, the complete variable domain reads DSGVTQTPKHLITATGQRVTLRCSPRSGDLSVYWYQQSLDQGLQFLIQYYNGEERAKGNILERFSAQQFPDLHSELNLSSLELGDSALYFCASSVLAPDTQYFGPGTRLTVL.

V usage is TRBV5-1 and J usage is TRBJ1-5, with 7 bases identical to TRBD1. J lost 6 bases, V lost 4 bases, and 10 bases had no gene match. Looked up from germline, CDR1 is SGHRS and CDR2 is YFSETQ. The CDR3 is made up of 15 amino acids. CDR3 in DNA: TGCGCCAGCAGCCCTAACAGGGGCGAGGGTCAGCCCCAGCATTTT. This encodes CASSPNRGEGQPQHF.

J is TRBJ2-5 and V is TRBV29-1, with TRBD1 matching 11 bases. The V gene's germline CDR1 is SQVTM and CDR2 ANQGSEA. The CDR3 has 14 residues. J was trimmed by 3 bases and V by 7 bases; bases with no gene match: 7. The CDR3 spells CSARRTGGKETQYF. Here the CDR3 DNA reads TGCAGCGCTCGAAGGACAGGGGGCAAAGAGACCCAGTACTTC.

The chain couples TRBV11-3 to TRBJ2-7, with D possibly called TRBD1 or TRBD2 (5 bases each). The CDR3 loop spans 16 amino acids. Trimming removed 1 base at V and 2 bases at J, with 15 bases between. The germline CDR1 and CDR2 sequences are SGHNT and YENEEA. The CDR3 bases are TGTGCCAGCAGCTTAGGTTTTTTGGGGACGGCCTACGAGCAGTACTTC. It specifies CASSLGFLGTAYEQYF.

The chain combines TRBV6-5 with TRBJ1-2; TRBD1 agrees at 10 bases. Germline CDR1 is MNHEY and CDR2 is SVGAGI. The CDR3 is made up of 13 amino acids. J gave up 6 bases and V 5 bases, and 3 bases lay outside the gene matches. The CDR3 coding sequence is TGTGCCAGCAGTCGACAGGGGGCAAATGGCTACACCTTC. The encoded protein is CASSRQGANGYTF.

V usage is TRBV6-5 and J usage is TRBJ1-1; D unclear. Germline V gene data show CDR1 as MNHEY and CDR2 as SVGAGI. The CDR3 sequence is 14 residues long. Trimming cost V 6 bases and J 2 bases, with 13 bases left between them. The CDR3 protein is CASRLAGSNTEAFF. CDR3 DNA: TGTGCCAGCAGGCTGGCGGGGAGTAACACTGAAGCTTTCTTT.

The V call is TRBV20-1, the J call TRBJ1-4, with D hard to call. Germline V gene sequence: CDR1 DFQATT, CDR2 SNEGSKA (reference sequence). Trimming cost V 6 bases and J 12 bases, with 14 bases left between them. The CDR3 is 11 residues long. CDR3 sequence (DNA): TGCAGTGCACTGACCCAGGTCGAACTGTTTTTT. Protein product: CSALTQVELFF.

The CDR3 nucleotides are TGCGCCAGCAGCTTGGGGCCCGGAGATACGCAGTATTTT. Protein: CASSLGPGDTQYF. The chain combines TRBV5-1 with TRBJ2-3; unclear D gene. V was clipped by 0 bases and J by 5 bases, with 7 bases between them. In germline, CDR1 is SGHRS, CDR2 YFSETQ. The CDR3 sequence is 13 residues long.

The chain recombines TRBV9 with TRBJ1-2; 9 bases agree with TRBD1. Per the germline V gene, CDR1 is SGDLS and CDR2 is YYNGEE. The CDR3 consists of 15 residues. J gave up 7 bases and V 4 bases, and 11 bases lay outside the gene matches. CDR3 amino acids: CASSPRQGVGSGYTF. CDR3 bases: TGTGCCAGCAGCCCCAGACAGGGGGTCGGGAGTGGCTACACCTTC. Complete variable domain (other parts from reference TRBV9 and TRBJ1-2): DSGVTQTPKHLITATGQRVTLRCSPRSGDLSVYWYQQSLDQGLQFLIQYYNGEERAKGNILERFSAQQFPDLHSELNLSSLELGDSALYFCASSPRQGVGSGYTFGSGTRLTVV.

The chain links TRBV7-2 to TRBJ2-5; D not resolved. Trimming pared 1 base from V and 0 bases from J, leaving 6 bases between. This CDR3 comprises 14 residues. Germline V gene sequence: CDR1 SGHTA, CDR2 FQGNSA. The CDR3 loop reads CASSLETYQETQYF. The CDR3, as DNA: TGTGCCAGCAGCTTAGAAACGTACCAAGAGACCCAGTACTTC.

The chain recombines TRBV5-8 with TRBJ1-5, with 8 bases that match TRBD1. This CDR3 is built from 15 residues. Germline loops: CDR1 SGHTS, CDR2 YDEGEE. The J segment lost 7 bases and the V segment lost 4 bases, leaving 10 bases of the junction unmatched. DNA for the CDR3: TGTGCCAGCAGCCCGCGGCGGACAGGGAACCAGCCCCAGCATTTT. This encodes CASSPRRTGNQPQHF.

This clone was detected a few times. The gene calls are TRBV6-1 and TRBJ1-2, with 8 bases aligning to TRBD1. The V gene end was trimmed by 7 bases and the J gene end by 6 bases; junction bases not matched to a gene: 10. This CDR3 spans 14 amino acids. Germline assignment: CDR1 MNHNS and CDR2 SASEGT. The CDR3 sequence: CASTPPGQGDGYTF. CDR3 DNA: TGTGCCAGCACCCCCCCCGGACAGGGCGATGGCTACACCTTC.

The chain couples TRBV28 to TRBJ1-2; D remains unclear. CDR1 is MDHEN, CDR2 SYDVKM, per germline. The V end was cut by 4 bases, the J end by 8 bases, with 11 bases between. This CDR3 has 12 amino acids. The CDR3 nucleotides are TGTGCCAGCAGTTCTGGGTTATTGGGCTACACCTTC. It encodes CASSSGLLGYTF.